This T cell receptor (beta chain) was documented in a study of cytomegalovirus exposure and HLA in healthy donors (dated by TCRdb to 2016 to 2017). With regard to the full study: According to an earlier analysis of 550 to 700 of the donors, some 170 million T cells yielded 117 million unique TCR beta sequences and about 300 Gb of sequence data. Roughly 300 gigabases of sequencing data and 70 million to 100 million unique TCR sequences were included in an early release covering over 600 HLA-typed donors. Of the roughly 410 genotyped donors, less than 90% were placed in the genetic ancestry cluster associated with self-reported Caucasian donors. The study aimed to test whether cataloging public T cell receptors could reveal signatures of past pathogen exposure. The T cell repertoires of around 670 subjects were profiled by immunosequencing and related to cytomegalovirus serostatus. A separate validation cohort of 90 to 150 different subjects was used in addition to the approximately 640-subject first cohort. High-throughput TCR immunosequencing, statistical association of individual TCRs with disease status, and machine learning were combined to predict cytomegalovirus infection status. To study patterns of TCR occurrence, a later analysis re-analyzed previously published TCR beta repertoires from hundreds of donors and added high-resolution HLA genotyping. Rather than using new phenotypic data, the later analysis identified candidate immune exposures from TCR beta sequences and from how often those sequences occurred across donors. An earlier analysis of several hundred of the donors applied high-throughput TCR beta sequencing to assess whether each TCR beta V gene segment acted as functional or pseudogenic. Donor age, sex, ethnicity and CMV serostatus were compiled together with the repertoire data. Genome-wide SNP genotypes for about 60% of the roughly 670 donors were used in a later genetic analysis, which treated that subset as a discovery cohort. All discovery cohort repertoires had been generated using a single sequencing platform. Class I and class II HLA loci were covered by the typing at four-digit resolution. Typing coverage varied by locus: roughly 620-640 donors for A, B, C, DRB1 and DQB1; some 520 for DQA1; more than 600 for DPA1; approximately 490 for DPB1. A few DR-DQ haplotypes were handled as single units for association and clustering because linkage in the cohort was strong. On average, around 240,000 unique TCR beta nucleotide sequences were sequenced per donor among some 420 genotyped donors of the cohort, with 15% to 20% of those sequences being non-productive. General findings and caveats noted by the study authors: Linkage disequilibrium might explain the correlated functional status among segregating V segments, but an unknown experimental factor could not be excluded. A total of 164 TCR beta chains were listed by the study as associated with cytomegalovirus. Across donors, most TCR sequences were observed very rarely, whereas some public TCRs were present in many individuals. The only immune exposure information available for the cohort was CMV serostatus. In an earlier analysis of around 500 of the donors, most TCR beta V segments appeared in productive rearrangements about 87% or about 30% of the time, broadly matching IMGT annotations. A later analysis found that TCR association rates varied across HLA loci, with DRB1 alleles showing the most associated TCRs and HLA-C alleles the fewest. In vitro tests confirmed that three of the cytomegalovirus-associated TCR beta chains recognize cytomegalovirus antigens. A later analysis found that most CMV-associated TCR beta chains appeared HLA-restricted, with HLA associations seemingly driven largely by CMV exposure. Cytomegalovirus status was reported to be diagnosed by the classifier with high specificity and sensitivity in both the original and validation cohorts. In a later analysis, 16,951 TCR beta sequences were associated with specific HLA alleles at a false discovery rate of 0.05. Some IMGT-functional V segments, including TRBV6-2 and TRBV6-3, could not be told apart with the 87-base-pair reads, so those segments were excluded. Sequencing depth was assumed to be roughly uniform across donors in the presence/absence analyses, though that assumption may not hold. Compared with the roughly 700-donor mean, donors in an Asian-associated ancestry cluster had fewer N-insertions in productive TCRs, according to a later genetic analysis. Compared with equally common non-associated chains, HLA-associated TCR beta chains in a later analysis were more clonally expanded and had lower generation probabilities. A further reported finding was that TCR beta sequences accurately predicted the HLA-A and HLA-B alleles for most subjects in the first cohort. In this cohort, only TCR beta chains were sequenced, and detectable features were limited by the absence of alpha or paired-chain data. The sequencing pipeline was judged likely to have produced a cluster of highly shared sequence variants as a technical artifact. According to a later analysis, parvovirus B19, influenza, CMV and Epstein-Barr virus appeared linked to several top co-occurrence clusters. A later genetic analysis associated a missense DCLRE1C variant with V-gene and J-gene trimming of TCR beta chains, and an independent cohort replicated the association. HLA typing was unavailable for some donors at each locus, so association tests used only the typed subset. The earlier analysis of approximately 560 of the donors excluded roughly 17 rarely observed V segments, including chromosome 9 orphons, because counts were too low. When HLA alleles, especially DR and DQ, strongly co-occurred, attributing TCR associations to individual alleles was difficult. According to the authors, the approach could potentially be generalized to other disease states and immunological phenotypes.

A word on this clone: Its antigen is currently not known. The record has no base qualities; no much larger clone is one base away.

Looking up the germline V gene (reference sequence) yields CDR1 SGHNT and CDR2 YYREEE. From the cysteine through the phenylalanine, the CDR3 covers 16 amino acids. Here the CDR3 DNA is all that survives: 48 bases in frame from base 1. Clipping removes 2 bases from V and 5 bases from J, with 6 as the unmatched junction base count. Library prep was done by the immunoSEQ multiplex PCR assay. For the multiplex PCR, a mixture combining 60 forward primers for TCR Vbeta segments and 13 reverse primers for TCR Jbeta segments was used. A multiplex PCR assay on genomic DNA amplified the CDR3 region of rearranged TCR beta genes. On the Illumina HiSeq System, the amplified TCR beta libraries were sequenced as 87-base-pair reads. The published analysis was carried out like this. In a later analysis, around 80 million unique TCR beta chains were counted across the roughly 610 repertoires, and roughly 10 million of these chains were shared by at least two donors. To remove PCR and sequencing errors, raw reads were error-corrected and collapsed into unique sequences using a nearest-neighbor algorithm that merged closely related sequences. Alignment of CDR3 sequences to IMGT reference sequences was used to assign V, D and J gene segments. For a sequence to be retained, at least a six-nucleotide match to both a V gene segment and a J gene segment was required. A rearrangement counted as productive if the CDR3 had no stop codons and remained in frame with V and J, and every other rearrangement counted as non-productive. CDR3 was defined according to IMGT convention as the region running from the second conserved V-encoded cysteine to the conserved J-encoded phenylalanine. In an earlier analysis of around 600 of the donors, sequences lacking an unambiguous match to a single V gene segment were excluded. In an earlier analysis of 587 of the donors, V segments were called functional above 56.7% productive rearrangements and were called segregating when the between-donor standard deviation exceeded 5%. To diagnose cytomegalovirus status from the catalog of TCR beta chain sequences, a statistical classification framework was built. In a later analysis, V and J genes were assigned by comparing TCR nucleotide sequences against IMGT/GENE-DB human TR gene sequences. In a later analysis, CDR3 sequences and most-parsimonious VDJ recombination scenarios were assigned using the TCRdist pipeline. A later analysis defined each TCR beta chain by its CDR3 amino acid sequence plus V-gene family, and excluded reads lacking a unique V-gene family. A later analysis removed 550 to 650 highly shared, low-generation-probability nucleotide sequences to deal with suspected cross-contamination and a sequencing artifact. In a later analysis, a clonal expansion index for each public chain was calculated from normalized within-repertoire ranks of inferred template counts. Generation probabilities in a later analysis came from a VDJ recombination model fitted to out-of-frame rearrangements, and those results were checked against IGoR. In a later analysis, hypergeometric tests were used to score TCR-TCR, TCR-HLA and TCR-CMV co-occurrence, with a repertoire-size bias correction applied to TCR pairs. To estimate false discovery rates, a later analysis permuted the HLA or CMV assignments 20 times. In a later analysis, co-occurring TCRs were grouped using DBSCAN, with TCRdist sequence similarity added in when clustering inside HLA-allele-positive subsets. Repertoires with fewer than 30,000 or more than 120,000 public chains, plus five repertoires with anomalous nucleotide sharing, were excluded from co-occurrence clustering. TCRdb took over this immuneACCESS table, retaining in-frame rearrangements with V and J assigned. Such tables are incomplete; in checked studies, under half of the missing clones stem from an unresolved V gene, and the remainder is unexplained. Clone size and the V and J calls come from that table; the DNA yielded D and trimming. The table for this sample lists 130,000 to 150,000 clones; over 70% of them were counted only once. 6.5% to 7% of the sample belongs to the ten largest clones.

The cohort was made up of 650 to 700 healthy bone marrow donors. Cohort members were all nominally healthy when sampled, although unrecorded immune exposures were likely present. The donor tested CMV seropositive, placing the donor among the 290 or so seropositive members of the cohort. A peripheral blood sample was provided by each donor, and peripheral blood mononuclear cells were used for TCR beta sequencing. Genomic DNA was extracted from the blood cell samples with the Qiagen DNeasy Blood Extraction Kit. This receptor chain uses TRBV5-4 and TRBJ2-3; 12 central nucleotides agree with TRBD2. Specimen: PBMCs. The receptor was isolated from a man aged 35-49 years in good health and CMV-seropositive. The base sequence is TGTGCCAGCAGCTTAGACCTAGCGGGGGGGCAAGATACGCAGTATTTT. Translation gives CASSLDLAGGQDTQYF.